This section outlines one T cell receptor (beta chain) sequence together with its context. The data stem from a study of T cell responses to AZD1222 COVID-19 vaccine. CDR1 SNHLY and CDR2 FYNNEI come from the germline V gene. Trimming shortened V by 4 bases and J by 3 bases, and 16 bases separated the two germline ends. CDR3 length equals 15 residues. Profiling relied on immunoSEQ multiplex PCR, and the TCRdb table lists in-frame clones only, not all of them. Among 95,000 to 110,000 clones listed, around 91% were seen once. The TCR sequence derives from an adult in good health. V gene TRBV2 combines with J gene TRBJ2-7; D may be TRBD2 (7 bases). The material was peripheral blood, obtained on day 0 of AZD1222 vaccination. CDR3 coding DNA: TGTGCCAGCAGTGTGGGGGCTAGCGGCCTCTACGAGCAGTACTTC. Translating it yields CASSVGASGLYEQYF.